The clone carrying this T cell receptor beta chain came up a few times. Its antigen is unidentified. The sample belongs to a study of cytomegalovirus exposure and HLA in healthy donors. The study's findings and limits: TCR beta sequences reportedly predicted most subjects' HLA-A and HLA-B alleles accurately.

The V segment lost 7 bases and the J segment 1 base; nucleotides outside the gene matches: 14. The CDR3 is 17 residues long. Germline V gives CDR1 MNHEY, CDR2 SMNVEV (reference sequence). Primers included in the PCR were 60 Vbeta and 13 Jbeta primers. TCRdb keeps only in-frame clones here, not all; method: immunoSEQ multiplex PCR. The sample holds approximately 100,000 clones, 75% to 85% seen once. J is TRBJ2-5 and V is TRBV27; 8 bases are a match to TRBD2. Material: PBMCs. This receptor was identified in a woman between 35 and 50 years old in good health and CMV-seronegative. This chain's CDR3 is CASTPYGGVRIQETQYF. The CDR3 region has the DNA TGTGCCAGCACCCCTTACGGGGGGGTACGGATCCAAGAGACCCAGTACTTC.